The TCR beta chain described here comes from a study of blood T cell repertoires in COVID-19. In the original workflow: Estimation of nucleated cell counts was performed using reference gene primer amplification. Method: immunoSEQ multiplex PCR; TCRdb's copy keeps in-frame clones and lacks some. V and J calls and clone size are copied from that table; D and trimming were computed from the DNA. The profile shows over 150,000 clones, 91% of them singletons. Sequenced input: peripheral blood. The receptor's source is a man aged 50 to 60 with acute or convalescent COVID-19.

The CDR3 spells CASNTDGGSTGELFF. The CDR3 DNA sequence: TGTGCCAGCAACACCGACGGGGGGAGCACCGGGGAGCTGTTTTTT. This chain joins TRBV7-9 and TRBJ2-2; TRBD2 matches at 7 bases. The CDR3 consists of 15 residues. Trimming removed 7 bases from V and 4 bases from J; junction bases left unmatched: 9. The germline CDR1 and CDR2 sequences are SEHNR and FQNEAQ (reference sequence).